This T cell receptor beta chain stems from a study of resident and recirculating memory T cells in vitiligo. Looking at the study overall: Samples were epidermis from two lesional and two nonlesional sites, plus PBMCs. General study findings and limits: Clonality differed among vitiligo lesions, with no unique dominant clone.

Data came from immunoSEQ multiplex PCR; TCRdb stores just in-frame clones and leaves some out. The sample records 75,000 to 95,000 clones, about 90% being singletons. Patients had received no treatment within the previous three months. For this clone: Its antigen remains unknown.

The CDR3 is made up of 16 amino acids. The ends were cut back, 1 base at V and 0 bases at J, with 10 bases in the middle. Germline lookup yields CDR1 SGHVS and CDR2 FQNEAQ. The chain combines TRBV7-8 with TRBJ2-1, with D perhaps TRBD2 (6 bases). The TCR comes from a male donor with vitiligo. The source material was blood. In DNA form, the CDR3 reads TGTGCCAGCAGCTTAGTCCGGGAGAACTCCTACAATGAGCAGTTCTTC. Its translation is CASSLVRENSYNEQFF.